These T cell receptor beta chains were read from a single sample in a study of cytomegalovirus exposure and HLA in healthy donors. The protocol was immunoSEQ multiplex PCR, while the TCRdb copy is restricted to in-frame clones and leaves out a portion. The table records 150,000 to 200,000 clones, roughly 79% of them present only once. The sample comprised PBMCs. Receptors originate from a woman between 40 and 55 years old in good health and CMV-seronegative. CDR3s include the opening cysteine and the closing phenylalanine or tryptophan. Each record gives: clone size, J gene, D gene, V gene, CDR3 protein, CDR3 DNA. D genes are given only for firm matches. Expanded clones get a size class; other rows say once, few or many, or leave the size out.

>-|TRBJ2-2|-|TRBV5-1
CASSLDGGQKITGELFF
TGCGCCAGCAGCTTGGATGGAGGACAGAAAATCACCGGGGAGCTGTTTTTT
>-|TRBJ2-7|TRBD2|TRBV28
CASSYGLAGAGAYEQYF
TGTGCCAGCAGCTACGGACTAGCGGGAGCGGGGGCCTACGAGCAGTACTTC
>-|TRBJ1-5|-|TRBV6-1
CASSERGNSNQPQHF
TGTGCCAGCAGTGAACGGGGGAATTCTAATCAGCCCCAGCATTTT
>-|TRBJ2-1|TRBD1|TRBV2
CASSVRQGDEQFF
TGTGCCAGCAGTGTTCGACAGGGAGATGAGCAGTTCTTC
>-|TRBJ2-7|-|TRBV4-2
CAGLGRASYEQYF
TGTGCCGGACTCGGACGAGCCTCCTACGAGCAGTACTTC
>-|TRBJ2-7|TRBD2|TRBV19
CASSMSLGTSGSYEQYF
TGTGCCAGTAGTATGTCCCTTGGGACTAGCGGCTCCTACGAGCAGTACTTC
>few|TRBJ2-1|TRBD1|TRBV6-1
CASSSDRGSYNEQFF
TGTGCCAGCAGTTCTGACAGGGGATCCTACAATGAGCAGTTCTTC
>few|TRBJ1-1|-|TRBV7-9
CASSARTENTEAFF
TGTGCCAGCAGCGCAAGGACAGAGAACACTGAAGCTTTCTTT
>few|TRBJ2-7|TRBD2|TRBV30
CAWSVTSGSEQYF
TGTGCCTGGAGTGTAACTAGCGGGAGCGAGCAGTACTTC
>-|TRBJ2-3|-|TRBV7-9
CASSHRQGTDTQYF
TGTGCCAGCAGCCACAGACAGGGCACAGATACGCAGTATTTT
>-|TRBJ2-1|TRBD2|TRBV6-6
CASSAGTRGNEQFF
TGTGCCAGCAGTGCCGGGACTAGAGGCAATGAGCAGTTCTTC
>-|TRBJ1-5|-|TRBV5-8
CASSSYQLDSNQPQHF
TGTGCCAGCAGCTCCTATCAGCTAGATAGCAATCAGCCCCAGCATTTT
>-|TRBJ2-2|TRBD2|TRBV5-1
CASSLGLAGTGELFF
TGCGCCAGCAGCTTGGGGCTAGCGGGAACCGGGGAGCTGTTTTTT
>-|TRBJ2-5|-|TRBV11-2
CASSLDYNSQETQYF
TGTGCCAGCAGCTTAGATTATAACAGTCAAGAGACCCAGTACTTC
>once|TRBJ1-1|-|TRBV7-8
CASSLGRQQTLEAFF
TGTGCCAGCAGCTTAGGAAGGCAACAGACCCTTGAAGCTTTCTTT
>few|TRBJ1-3|-|TRBV4-1
CASSQDYGGGNTIYF
TGCGCCAGCAGCCAAGATTACGGAGGCGGAAACACCATATATTTT
>-|TRBJ2-1|TRBD2|TRBV5-1
CASSLVGGEYNEQFF
TGCGCCAGCAGCTTGGTGGGAGGGGAGTACAATGAGCAGTTCTTC
>-|TRBJ2-2|TRBD1|TRBV11-3
CASDGQGNTGELFF
TGTGCCAGCGACGGACAGGGAAACACCGGGGAGCTGTTTTTT
>-|TRBJ2-1|-|TRBV7-3
CASSWGGEPYNEQFF
TGTGCCAGCAGCTGGGGCGGGGAGCCCTACAATGAGCAGTTCTTC
>-|TRBJ2-5|-|TRBV27
CASSLRLGPSRGEQYF
TGTGCCAGCAGTCTCAGACTAGGCCCCTCTCGAGGGGAGCAGTACTTC
>-|TRBJ2-1|TRBD2|TRBV2
CASSEGDYSYNEQFF
TGTGCCAGCAGTGAAGGGGACTACTCCTACAATGAGCAGTTCTTC
>few|TRBJ2-5|TRBD1|TRBV19
CASSQGAEETQYF
TGTGCCAGTAGTCAGGGGGCAGAGGAGACCCAGTACTTC
>-|TRBJ1-1|-|TRBV5-1
CASSPSAEANTEAFF
TGCGCCAGCAGCCCATCAGCGGAAGCGAACACTGAAGCTTTCTTT
>-|TRBJ1-2|TRBD1|TRBV2
CASSELDADRAYTF
TGTGCCAGCAGTGAACTTGATGCGGACAGGGCGTACACCTTC
>-|TRBJ2-2|TRBD1|TRBV18
CASSRTGASTGELFF
TGTGCCAGCTCCCGTACAGGGGCGTCCACCGGGGAGCTGTTTTTT
>-|TRBJ2-7|TRBD1|TRBV29-1
CSAKGTASSYEQYF
TGCAGCGCCAAAGGGACAGCAAGCTCCTACGAGCAGTACTTC
>few|TRBJ2-5|TRBD1|TRBV28
CASTSGGPGTQYF
TGTGCCAGCACCTCAGGGGGACCAGGGACCCAGTACTTC